Reported below is one T cell receptor beta chain. This clonotype was seen many times. What this receptor recognizes is not known. Base qualities are not recorded, but no much larger clone differs from it by a single base. Instrument on record: Illumina HiSeq 2000. Multiplex PCR amplification was used to build the TCR beta chain libraries. High-throughput sequencing was used to analyze the amplified TCR beta chain products. TCRdb trimmed the raw reads at Q25, called clones with MiXCR and kept productive beta chains. Identical CDR3 proteins give one entry, which carries the most common genes and DNA. This sample has around 230,000 distinct CDR3 sequences in its table, and around 35% of those were observed once. Of the sample, approximately 3.7% falls within the top ten clones. The CDR3 goes from the cysteine to the phenylalanine over 15 residues. Only the CDR3 part of the read is kept: 45 bases, read in frame from the first base. V gives up 5 bases and J gives up 6 bases, and the segment between their germline ends measures 18 bases.

This record belongs to a study of breast tumors, draining lymph nodes, adjacent tissues (TCRdb year 2016). General notes on the study: Breast cancer patients provided tumor, adjacent nontumor tissue and axillary lymph nodes, and the study compared the TCR beta repertoires across these three sources. In human breast cancer, the study set out to assess how tumor, surrounding tissue and draining lymph node repertoires relate to one another and whether T cells might be exchanged between them.

Broader findings and caveats from the paper: Tumor and nontumor tissue repertoires were found to be significantly more similar in luminal-like than in basal-like breast cancer. The conclusion that tumor T cells originate in lymph nodes was presented as consistent with a hypothesis rather than as directly demonstrated. Tumor T-cell repertoires showed less diversity than lymph node repertoires and more diversity than nontumor tissue repertoires, and tumor T-cell repertoires showed preferential V and J gene usage. The data were considered consistent with the idea that most tumor T cells come from the lymph node and then expand in tumor tissue.

The axillary draining lymph nodes of breast cancer patients were the source of the lymph node samples. This clonotype was obtained from a female donor with breast cancer. Some clones in this sample may be carry-over from other donors' samples. Sequencing used axillary lymph node tissue. Here the chain combines TRBV12-3 or TRBV12-4 and TRBJ2-3, with no confident D gene call. The CDR3 here reads CASSAWTPTTDTQYF. Here is the DNA: TGTGCCAGCAGTGCTTGGACCCCCACCACGGATACGCAGTATTTT.